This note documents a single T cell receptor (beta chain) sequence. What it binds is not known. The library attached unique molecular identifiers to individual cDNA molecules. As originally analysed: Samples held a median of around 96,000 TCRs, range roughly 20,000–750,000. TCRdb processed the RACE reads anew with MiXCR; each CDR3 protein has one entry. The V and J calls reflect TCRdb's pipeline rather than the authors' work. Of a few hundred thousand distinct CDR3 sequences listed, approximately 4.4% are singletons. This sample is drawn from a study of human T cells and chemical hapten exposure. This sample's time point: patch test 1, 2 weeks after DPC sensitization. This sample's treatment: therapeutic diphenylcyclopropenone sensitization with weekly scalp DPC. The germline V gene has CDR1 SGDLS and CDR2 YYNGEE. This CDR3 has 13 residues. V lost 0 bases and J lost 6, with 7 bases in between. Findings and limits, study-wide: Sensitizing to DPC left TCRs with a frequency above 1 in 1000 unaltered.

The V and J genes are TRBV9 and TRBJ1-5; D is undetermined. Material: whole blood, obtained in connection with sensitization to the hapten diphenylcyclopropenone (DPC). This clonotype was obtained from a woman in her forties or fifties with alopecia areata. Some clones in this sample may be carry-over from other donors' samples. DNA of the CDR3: TGTGCCAGCAGCGTAGAGGAGGGTCAGCCCCAGCATTTT. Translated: CASSVEEGQPQHF.